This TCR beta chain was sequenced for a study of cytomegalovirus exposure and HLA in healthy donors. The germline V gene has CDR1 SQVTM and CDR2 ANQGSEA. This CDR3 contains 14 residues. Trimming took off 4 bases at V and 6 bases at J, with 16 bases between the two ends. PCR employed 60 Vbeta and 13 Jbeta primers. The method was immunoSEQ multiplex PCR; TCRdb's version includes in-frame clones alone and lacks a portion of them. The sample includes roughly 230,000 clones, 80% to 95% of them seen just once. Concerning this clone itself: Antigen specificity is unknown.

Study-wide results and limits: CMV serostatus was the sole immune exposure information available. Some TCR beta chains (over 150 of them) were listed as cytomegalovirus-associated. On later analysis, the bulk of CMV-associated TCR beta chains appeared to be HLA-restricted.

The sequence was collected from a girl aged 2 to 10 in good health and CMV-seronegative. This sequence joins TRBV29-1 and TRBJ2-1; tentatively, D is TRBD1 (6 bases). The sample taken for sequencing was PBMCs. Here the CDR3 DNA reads TGCAGCGTTGTTGGCAGGGGCATCGGCAATGAGCAGTTCTTC. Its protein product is CSVVGRGIGNEQFF.